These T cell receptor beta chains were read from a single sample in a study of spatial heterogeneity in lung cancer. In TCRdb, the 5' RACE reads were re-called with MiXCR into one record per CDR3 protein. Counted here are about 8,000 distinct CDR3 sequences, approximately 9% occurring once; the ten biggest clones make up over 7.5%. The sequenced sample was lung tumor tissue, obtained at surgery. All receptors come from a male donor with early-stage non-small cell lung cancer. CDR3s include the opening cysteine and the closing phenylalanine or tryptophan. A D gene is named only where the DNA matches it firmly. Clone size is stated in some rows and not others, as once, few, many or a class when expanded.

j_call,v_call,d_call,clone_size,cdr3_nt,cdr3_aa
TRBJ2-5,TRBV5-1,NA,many,TGCGCCAGCAGCTCGTTTTCGGGGTCACGGGAGACCCAGTACTTC,CASSSFSGSRETQYF
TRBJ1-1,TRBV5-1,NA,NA,TGCGCCAGCAGCCCCGGGACGGCCACTGAAGCTTTCTTT,CASSPGTATEAFF
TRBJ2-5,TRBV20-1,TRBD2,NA,TGCAGTGCTACCCGGACTAGCGGGAGGGCCGCAGGGCAAGAGACCCAGTACTTC,CSATRTSGRAAGQETQYF
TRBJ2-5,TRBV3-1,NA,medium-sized,TGTGCCAGCAGCCAAGCGGGAGAGACCCAGTACTTC,CASSQAGETQYF
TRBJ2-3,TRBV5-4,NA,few,TGTGCCAGCAGCTTGGGAGGGGGGGCTCCCACAGATACGCAGTATTTT,CASSLGGGAPTDTQYF
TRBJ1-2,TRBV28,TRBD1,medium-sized,TGTGCCAGCAGTTTATTGGGACAGGGATTAAGTGGCTACACCTTC,CASSLLGQGLSGYTF
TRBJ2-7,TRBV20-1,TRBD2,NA,TGCCGTGCTAGCGGGACTAGCAGAACGTACGAGCAGAACTTC,CRASGTSRTYEQNF
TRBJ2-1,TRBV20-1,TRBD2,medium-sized,TGCAGTGCACTAGCGGGGGGGCGAGATGACAATGAGCAGTTCTTC,CSALAGGRDDNEQFF
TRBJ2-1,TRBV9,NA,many,TGTGCCAGCAGCGTAGGGGCCTTCGATCTGTTCTTC,CASSVGAFDLFF
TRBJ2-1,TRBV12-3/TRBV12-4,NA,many,TGTGCCAGCAGTTTAAGCAAGGTAGTGCGAGGGGGTGAGCAGTTCTTC,CASSLSKVVRGGEQFF
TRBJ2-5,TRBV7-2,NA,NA,TGTGCCAGCAGCCCCCGAGCGCGGAGCCAAGAGACCCAGTACTTC,CASSPRARSQETQYF
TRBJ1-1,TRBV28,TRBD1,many,TGTGCCAGCGAGGTGACAGGGAGAATGAACACTGAAGCTTTCTTT,CASEVTGRMNTEAFF
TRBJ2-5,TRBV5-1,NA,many,TGCGCCAGCAGCTCGGGACAACCTCAAGAGACCCAGTACTTC,CASSSGQPQETQYF
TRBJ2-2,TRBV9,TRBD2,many,TGTGCCAGCAGCGCTACTAGCGACACCGGGGAGCTGTTTTTT,CASSATSDTGELFF
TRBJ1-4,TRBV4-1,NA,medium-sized,TGCGCCAGCAGCCAAGATGGGACGGATGAAAAACTGTTTTTT,CASSQDGTDEKLFF
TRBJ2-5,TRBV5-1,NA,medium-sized,TGCGCCAGCAGCTTGACAGGGGAGGCTAGTGAGACCCAGTACTTC,CASSLTGEASETQYF
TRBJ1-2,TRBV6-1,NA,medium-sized,TGTGCCAGCACCCCGGGACGGACCGACTATGGCTACACCTTC,CASTPGRTDYGYTF
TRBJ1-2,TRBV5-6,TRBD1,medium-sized,TGTGCCAGCAGCCGCCGGGACAGGGGGCTTGGCTACACCTTC,CASSRRDRGLGYTF
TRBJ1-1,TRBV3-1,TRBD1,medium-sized,TGTGCCAGCAGCCTGGGGACAGGAAACACTGAAGCTTTCTTT,CASSLGTGNTEAFF
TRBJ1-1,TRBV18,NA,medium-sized,TGTGCCAGCTCACTAGGGCACTCGAACACTGAAGCTTTCTTT,CASSLGHSNTEAFF